This note documents a single T cell receptor (beta chain) sequence. Here immunoSEQ multiplex PCR was the method, and the copy in TCRdb shows in-frame clones only, minus some. The sample yields roughly 38,000 clones, about 90% seen once. The V and J ends lost 3 bases and 4 bases respectively, with 15 bases between them. Germline V CDR1 and CDR2: SGHTA, FQGNSA. CDR3 size: 15 residues. The sample originates from a study of T cell clonotyping in hematopoietic cell transplantation. The sequencing input was peripheral blood mononuclear cells. The V and J genes are TRBV7-2 and TRBJ1-2; D gene ambiguous. The sequence was obtained from a woman in her forties in good health. Some clones in this sample may be carry-over from other donors' samples. For the CDR3, the DNA is TGTGCCAGCAGCTTTAATCCCCGCGGGAGCTATGGCTACACCTTC. Translated, it gives CASSFNPRGSYGYTF.